This T cell receptor (beta chain) appears in the sequencing data of a study of CD4 and CD8 cells across lung adenocarcinoma regions. Notes on this clonotype: Germline and junction disagree at one end, which may indicate a read error.

This CDR3 has 15 residues. Per germline, CDR1 MNHNS and CDR2 SASEGT. Samples came from patients with localized non-small cell lung adenocarcinoma. TCRdb fed the PCR reads into MiXCR, producing one record per CDR3 protein. The sample consists of approximately 9,600 distinct CDR3 sequences, around 50% of them appearing once. The sample taken for sequencing was CD4+ T cells from the margin of a lung tumor. This sequence originates from a female donor with lung adenocarcinoma. The CD4 and CD8 labels of this study may be unreliable. The rearrangement links TRBV6-1 to TRBJ2-3, with 8 bases that match TRBD2. The end of the DNA aligns better with TRBJ2-5, so the J call may be wrong. CDR3 sequence (DNA): TGTGGCGGGGGGTTCGGGGGCCGGGGCCAAGATACCCAGTACTTC. This codes for CGGGFGGRGQDTQYF.